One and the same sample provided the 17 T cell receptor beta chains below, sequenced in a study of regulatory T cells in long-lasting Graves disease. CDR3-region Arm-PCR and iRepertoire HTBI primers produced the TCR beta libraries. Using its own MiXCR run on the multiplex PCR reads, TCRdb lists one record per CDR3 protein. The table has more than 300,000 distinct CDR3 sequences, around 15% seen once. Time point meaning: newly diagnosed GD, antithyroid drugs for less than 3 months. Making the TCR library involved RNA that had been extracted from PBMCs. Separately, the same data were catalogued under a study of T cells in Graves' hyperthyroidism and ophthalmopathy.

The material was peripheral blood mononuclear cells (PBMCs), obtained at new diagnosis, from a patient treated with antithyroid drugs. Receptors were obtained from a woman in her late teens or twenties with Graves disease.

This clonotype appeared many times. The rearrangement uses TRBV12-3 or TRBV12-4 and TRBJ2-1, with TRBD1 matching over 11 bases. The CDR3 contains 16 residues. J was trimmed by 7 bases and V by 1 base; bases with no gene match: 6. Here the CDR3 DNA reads TGTGCCAGCAGTTTAGGAAGGACAGGGGGCCTGAATGAGCAGTTCTTC. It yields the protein CASSLGRTGGLNEQFF.

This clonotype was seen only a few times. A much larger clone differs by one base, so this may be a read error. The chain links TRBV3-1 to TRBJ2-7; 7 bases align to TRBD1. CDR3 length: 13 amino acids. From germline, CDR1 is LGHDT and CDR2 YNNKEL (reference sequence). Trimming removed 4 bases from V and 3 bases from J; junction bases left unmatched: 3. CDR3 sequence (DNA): TGTGCCAGCAGCCCGACAGGGCTCTACGAGCAGTACTTC. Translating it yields CASSPTGLYEQYF.

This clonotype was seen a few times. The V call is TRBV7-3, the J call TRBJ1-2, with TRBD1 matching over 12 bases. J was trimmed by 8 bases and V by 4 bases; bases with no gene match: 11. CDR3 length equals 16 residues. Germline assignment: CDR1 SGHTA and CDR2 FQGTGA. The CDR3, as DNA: TGTGCCAGCAGCTCCGGGACAGGGGGCGCTGGGGTGGGCTACACCTTC. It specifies CASSSGTGGAGVGYTF.

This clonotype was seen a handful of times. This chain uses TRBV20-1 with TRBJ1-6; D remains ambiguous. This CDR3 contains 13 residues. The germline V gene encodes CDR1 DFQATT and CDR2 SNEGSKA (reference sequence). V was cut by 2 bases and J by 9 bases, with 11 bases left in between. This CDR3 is CSARFNDASPLHF. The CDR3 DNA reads TGCAGTGCTAGATTTAATGATGCTTCACCCCTCCACTTT.

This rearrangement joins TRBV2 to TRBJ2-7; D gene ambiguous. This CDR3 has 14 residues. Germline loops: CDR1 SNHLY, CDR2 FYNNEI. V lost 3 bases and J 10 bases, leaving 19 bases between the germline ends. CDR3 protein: CASSDELVRRRQYF. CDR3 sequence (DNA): TGTGCCAGCAGTGATGAGCTGGTGAGGAGAAGACAGTACTTC.

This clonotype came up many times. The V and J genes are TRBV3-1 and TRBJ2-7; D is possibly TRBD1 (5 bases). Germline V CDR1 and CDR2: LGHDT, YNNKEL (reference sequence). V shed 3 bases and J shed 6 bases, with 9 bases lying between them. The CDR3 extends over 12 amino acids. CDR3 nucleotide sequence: TGTGCCAGCAGCCACCAGGGTCCCGAGCAGTACTTC. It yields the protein CASSHQGPEQYF.

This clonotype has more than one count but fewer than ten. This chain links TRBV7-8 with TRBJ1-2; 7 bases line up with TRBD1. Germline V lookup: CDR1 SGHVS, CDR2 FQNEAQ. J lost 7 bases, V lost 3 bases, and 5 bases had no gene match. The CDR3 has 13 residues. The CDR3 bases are TGTGCCAGCAGCTTTAAGGGGGCGGTTGGCTACACCTTC. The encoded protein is CASSFKGAVGYTF.

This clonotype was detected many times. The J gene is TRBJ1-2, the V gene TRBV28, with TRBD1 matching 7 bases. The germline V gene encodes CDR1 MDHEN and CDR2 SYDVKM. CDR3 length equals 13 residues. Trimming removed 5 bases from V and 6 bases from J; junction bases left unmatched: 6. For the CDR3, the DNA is TGTGCCAGCAGTCCCCTCACAGGGGATGGCTACACCTTC. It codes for CASSPLTGDGYTF.

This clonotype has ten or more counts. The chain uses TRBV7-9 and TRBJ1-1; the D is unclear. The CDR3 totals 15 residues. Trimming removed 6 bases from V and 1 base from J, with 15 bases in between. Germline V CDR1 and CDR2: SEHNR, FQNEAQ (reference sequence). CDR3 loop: CASRPTEGRNTEAFF. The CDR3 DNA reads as TGTGCCAGCAGACCTACAGAAGGCCGGAACACTGAAGCTTTCTTT. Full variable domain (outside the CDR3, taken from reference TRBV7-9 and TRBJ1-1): DTGVSQNPRHKITKRGQNVTFRCDPISEHNRLYWYRQTLGQGPEFLTYFQNEAQLEKSRLLSDRFSAERPKGSFSTLEIQRTEQGDSAMYLCASRPTEGRNTEAFFGQGTRLTVV.

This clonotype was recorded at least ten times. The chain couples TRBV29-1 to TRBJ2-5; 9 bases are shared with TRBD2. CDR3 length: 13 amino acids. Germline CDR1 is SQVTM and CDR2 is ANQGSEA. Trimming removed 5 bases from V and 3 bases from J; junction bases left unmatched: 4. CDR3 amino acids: CSVRLAGKETQYF. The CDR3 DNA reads TGCAGCGTTCGGCTAGCGGGAAAAGAGACCCAGTACTTC.

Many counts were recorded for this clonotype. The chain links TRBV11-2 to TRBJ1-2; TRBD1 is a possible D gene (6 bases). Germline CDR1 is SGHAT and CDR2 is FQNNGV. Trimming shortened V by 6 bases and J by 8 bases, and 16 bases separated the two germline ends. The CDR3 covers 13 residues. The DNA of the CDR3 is TGTGCCAGCAGTCCACAGGGAACGGCCGGCTACACCTTC. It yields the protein CASSPQGTAGYTF.

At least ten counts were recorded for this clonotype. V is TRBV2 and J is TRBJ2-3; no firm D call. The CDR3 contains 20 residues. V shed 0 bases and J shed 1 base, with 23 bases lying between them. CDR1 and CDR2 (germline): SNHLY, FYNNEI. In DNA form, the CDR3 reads TGTGCCAGCAGTGAAGCCTCAAGAGCATGGTCCTCGCGCCGCACAGATACGCAGTATTTT. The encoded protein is CASSEASRAWSSRRTDTQYF.

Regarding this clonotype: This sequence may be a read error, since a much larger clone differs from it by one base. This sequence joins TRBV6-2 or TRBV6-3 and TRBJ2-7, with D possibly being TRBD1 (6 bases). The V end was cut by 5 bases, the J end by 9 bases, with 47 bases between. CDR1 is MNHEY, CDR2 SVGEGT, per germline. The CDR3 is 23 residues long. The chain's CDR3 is CASSPIRTANSRVGSTMSMVQYF. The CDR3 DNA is TGTGCCAGCAGTCCGATACGGACAGCTAATTCTCGGGTGGGCTCTACGATGTCTATGGTGCAGTACTTC.

The CDR3 nucleotides are TGTGCCAGTAGTATTCCCAGCGGGAGTGGCACCGGGGAGCTGTTTTTT. This sequence encodes CASSIPSGSGTGELFF. The rearrangement uses TRBV19 and TRBJ2-2, with 8 bases lining up with TRBD2. Germline V gene sequence: CDR1 LNHDA, CDR2 SQIVND (reference sequence). The CDR3 sequence is 16 residues long. The junction had 7 bases not matched to a gene; V was cut back by 3 bases and J by 4 bases.

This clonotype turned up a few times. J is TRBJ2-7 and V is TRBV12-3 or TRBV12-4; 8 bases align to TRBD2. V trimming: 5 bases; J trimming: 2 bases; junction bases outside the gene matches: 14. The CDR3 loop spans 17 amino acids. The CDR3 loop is CASSRRGAGGYPYEQYF. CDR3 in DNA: TGTGCCAGCAGTCGTAGGGGTGCGGGGGGATACCCCTACGAGCAGTACTTC.

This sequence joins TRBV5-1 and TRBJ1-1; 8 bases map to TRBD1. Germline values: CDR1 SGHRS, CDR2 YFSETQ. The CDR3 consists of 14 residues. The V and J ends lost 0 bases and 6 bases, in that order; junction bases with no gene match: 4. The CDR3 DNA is TGCGCCAGCAGCTTGGCAGGGGGCAGCCCTGAAGCTTTCTTT. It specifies CASSLAGGSPEAFF. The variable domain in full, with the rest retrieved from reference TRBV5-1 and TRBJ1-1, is KAGVTQTPRYLIKTRGQQVTLSCSPISGHRSVSWYQQTPGQGLQFLFEYFSETQRNKGNFPGRFSGRQFSNSRSEMNVSTLELGDSALYLCASSLAGGSPEAFFGQGTRLTVV.

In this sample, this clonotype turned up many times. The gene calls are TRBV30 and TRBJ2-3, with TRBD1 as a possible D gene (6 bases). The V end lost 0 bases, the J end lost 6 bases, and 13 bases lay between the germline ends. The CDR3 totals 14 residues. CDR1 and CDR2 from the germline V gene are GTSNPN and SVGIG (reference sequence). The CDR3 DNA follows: TGTGCCTGGAGTGTGGACAGCGCCACGGATACGCAGTATTTT. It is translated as CAWSVDSATDTQYF.